This T cell receptor beta chain was recovered during a study of CD8+ T cells in alopecia areata. In each case, RNA was isolated and then reverse transcribed into cDNA as the sequencing template. Measured with immunoSEQ multiplex PCR; TCRdb has only the in-frame clones, and not every one. The profile covers 150,000 to 200,000 clones, with about 67% appearing a single time and approximately 10% taken by the ten largest. Researchers gathered lesional scalp punch biopsies and peripheral blood from patients with alopecia areata. This CDR3 comprises 14 residues. Per the germline V gene, CDR1 is SGHDT and CDR2 is YYEEEE. V lost 2 bases, J lost 8 bases, and 13 bases lay in between.

The starting material was CD8+ T cells sorted from blood, obtained at week 0. V and J are TRBV5-6 and TRBJ1-4; D possibly corresponds to TRBD1 (5 bases). This TCR came from a human donor with alopecia areata. The CDR3 spells CASSFGVGEEKLFF. CDR3 DNA sequence: TGTGCCAGCAGCTTCGGGGTGGGGGAAGAAAAACTGTTTTTT.